The present T cell receptor beta chain was sequenced within a study of identical twins. Template switching, a step in the protocol, added a universal primer site, and cDNA carried unique molecular identifiers. Via MiXCR, TCRdb re-called the 5' RACE reads, giving one row per CDR3 protein. Here the sample spans just over 500,000 distinct CDR3 sequences, approximately 22% being singletons. Comment on this clonotype: Its cognate antigen is unknown.

V shed 1 base and J 6 bases; nucleotides not matched to a gene: 9. CDR1 SGHKS and CDR2 YYEKEE come from the germline V gene (reference sequence). This CDR3 is 16 amino acids long. General observations from the study: Cross-sectional statistics, not tracking of the same donors, supported the conclusions.

These data also formed part of another study, on T cells expressing NK-cell markers. From that second work: Seven sequenced donors out of eight were HCMV-seropositive, one seronegative.

V is TRBV5-5 and J is TRBJ2-2; 7 bases agree with TRBD1. This receptor was taken from a woman under 30 in good health. The specimen was CD4+ T cells sorted from blood. The CDR3 bases are TGTGCCAGCAGCTTGCGGGGACAGACAAGTTCCGGGGAGCTGTTTTTT. Translation gives CASSLRGQTSSGELFF.